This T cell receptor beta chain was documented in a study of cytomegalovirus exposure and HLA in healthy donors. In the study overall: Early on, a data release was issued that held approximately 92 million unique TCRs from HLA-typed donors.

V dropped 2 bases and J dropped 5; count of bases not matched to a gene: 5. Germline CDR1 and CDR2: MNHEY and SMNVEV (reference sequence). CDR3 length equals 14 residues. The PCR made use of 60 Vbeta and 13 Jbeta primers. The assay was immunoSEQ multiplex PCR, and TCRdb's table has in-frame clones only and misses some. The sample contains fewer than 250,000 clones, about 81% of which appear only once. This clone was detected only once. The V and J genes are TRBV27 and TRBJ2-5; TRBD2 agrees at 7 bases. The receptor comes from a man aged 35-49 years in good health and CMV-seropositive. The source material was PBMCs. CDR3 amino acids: CASSLGGDYETQYF. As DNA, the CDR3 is TGTGCCAGCAGTTTAGGGGGGGATTACGAGACCCAGTACTTC.